What follows is one T cell receptor (beta chain) and its context. Its antigen is not yet known. Base qualities are not recorded, but no much larger clone differs from it by a single base. TCRbeta CDR3 regions were amplified from genomic DNA using the immunoSEQ Assay, a bias-controlled multiplex PCR. Concerning the study's data processing: Nucleated cell counts per sample were estimated from amplification of reference gene primers within the assay. Sequence reads were collapsed and filtered to measure the absolute abundance of every unique TCRbeta CDR3 rearrangement. For each sample, productive Simpson clonality was calculated as the square root of Simpson's diversity index over productive rearrangements. TCRdb retrieved this table from immuneACCESS and kept in-frame rearrangements only. Not all clones are present; in checked studies, unresolved V genes account for under half, and no reason is known for the remainder. That table furnishes V, J and clone size, whereas the DNA furnished D and trimming. This sample holds approximately 150,000 clones; about 85% were observed only once. The ten biggest clones cover approximately 5.6% of the sample.

Sequences SNHLY (CDR1) and FYNNEI (CDR2) are obtained from the germline V gene. The CDR3, from cysteine to phenylalanine, totals 13 residues. Just CDR3 DNA is preserved here, 39 bases in frame from base 1. Here V drops 5 bases and J drops 5 bases, and the junction holds 3 bases not matched to any gene. These data belong to a study of blood T cell repertoires in COVID-19 (dated by TCRdb to the early 2020s). For context, the study as a whole: Samples from collaborators originated in the United States, Italy and Spain and spanned both the acute and convalescent phases of COVID-19. The prospective study material was composed of cDNA or gDNA derived from T cells, B-cell-depleted T cells, or PBMCs. The dataset comprised deeply sampled blood TCRbeta repertoires from subjects exposed to, actively infected with, or recovered from COVID-19. The repertoires were released in a freely available public database meant as a resource for research on the immune response to SARS-CoV-2. Samples were obtained from the ongoing ImmuneRACE study (first 160 participants) and from roughly 1,300 subjects provided by 6 global collaborators. Sample metadata almost always included a de-identified subject ID, COVID-19 status, age in years and sex. HLA class I and class II types, where available, came from metadata supplied by the sample provider rather than from assay-based typing. Beyond this particular receptor, the publication reports: Clinical and demographic metadata were provided uncurated, with the amount varying by source and participant.

In the prospective study, participants were roughly 18 to 95 years old, resided in under 30 geographic areas of the United States, and were enrolled through a virtual design. In the prospective study, participants were assigned to cohorts based on the clinical history participants reported in a screening survey and a study questionnaire. Mobile phlebotomists in the prospective study collected whole blood, serum and a nasopharyngeal or oropharyngeal swab from every participant. Participants in the prospective study had the option to provide additional blood draws and questionnaires over a roughly two-month period. Prospective study blood samples were shipped either frozen or at room temperature before DNA extraction.

The sequence was obtained from a woman aged 40-49 years with acute COVID-19. The specimen sequenced was PBMCs or T cells enriched from blood (not recorded which). The chain couples TRBV2 to TRBJ1-2; TRBD1 lines up with 9 middle nucleotides. Read as DNA, the sequence is TGTGCCAGCAGTCTGACAGGGGGTTATGGCTACACCTTC. Its protein reads: CASSLTGGYGYTF.